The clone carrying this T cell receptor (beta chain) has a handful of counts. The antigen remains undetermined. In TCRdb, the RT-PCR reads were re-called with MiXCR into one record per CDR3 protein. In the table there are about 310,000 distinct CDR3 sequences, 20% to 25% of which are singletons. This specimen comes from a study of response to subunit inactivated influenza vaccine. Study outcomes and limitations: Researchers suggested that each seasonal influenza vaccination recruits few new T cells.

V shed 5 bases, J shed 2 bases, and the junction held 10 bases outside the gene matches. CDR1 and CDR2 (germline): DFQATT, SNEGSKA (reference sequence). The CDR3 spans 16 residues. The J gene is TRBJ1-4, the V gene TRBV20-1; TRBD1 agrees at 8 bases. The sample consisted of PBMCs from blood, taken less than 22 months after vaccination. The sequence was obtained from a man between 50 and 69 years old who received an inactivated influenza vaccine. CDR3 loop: CSARVQGAPTNEKLFF. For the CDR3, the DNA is TGCAGTGCTCGTGTCCAGGGGGCGCCGACTAATGAAAAACTGTTTTTT.